A selection of T cell receptor beta chains follows, all from one sample in a study of shared clonotypes between healthy human individuals. This table comes from immunoSEQ multiplex PCR, and its TCRdb copy is limited to in-frame clones, with some not included. The table includes about 2.4 million clones, over 85% detected once. Input material: naive CD4+ T cells from PBMCs. Every receptor here comes from a man aged 18 to 29 in good health. Some clones in this sample may be carry-over from other donors' samples. CDR3s include the opening cysteine and the closing phenylalanine or tryptophan. The D gene is left open where the match is weak. The size field is filled for only some rows; it gives once, few, many or a size class.

j_gene: TRBJ1-3
len: 15
v_gene: TRBV4-2
abundance: -
d_gene: -
CDR3nt: TGTGCCAGCAGCCAAGGGGGGTTCTCTGGAAACACCATATATTTT
CDR3aa: CASSQGGFSGNTIYF

j_gene: TRBJ1-1
len: 16
v_gene: TRBV2
abundance: once
d_gene: -
CDR3nt: TGTGCCAGCAGTAAAGACGCGCTAGGAGGGCTCACTGAAGCTTTCTTT
CDR3aa: CASSKDALGGLTEAFF

j_gene: TRBJ2-6
len: 17
v_gene: TRBV28
abundance: once
d_gene: TRBD1
CDR3nt: TGTGCCACACAAACAGGGGGAATACGGTCTGGGGCCAACGTCCTGACTTTC
CDR3aa: CATQTGGIRSGANVLTF

j_gene: TRBJ1-2
len: 14
v_gene: TRBV4-1
abundance: -
d_gene: -
CDR3nt: TGCGCCAGCAGCCAAGGTCCGGAGTCGATTGGCTACACCTTC
CDR3aa: CASSQGPESIGYTF

j_gene: TRBJ2-5
len: 20
v_gene: TRBV27
abundance: -
d_gene: -
CDR3nt: TGTGCCAGCAGTTTAACAGGACCGGACACCCAATCGATTACTGCCACCACCCAGTACTTC
CDR3aa: CASSLTGPDTQSITATTQYF

j_gene: TRBJ1-2
len: 15
v_gene: TRBV28
abundance: -
d_gene: -
CDR3nt: TGTGCCAGCAGTTTATACCAGGGACTAAAGGATGGCTACACCTTC
CDR3aa: CASSLYQGLKDGYTF

j_gene: TRBJ2-1
len: 14
v_gene: TRBV9
abundance: -
d_gene: -
CDR3nt: TGTGCCAGCAGCGTAATCGCGGCGAACAATGAGCAGTTCTTC
CDR3aa: CASSVIAANNEQFF

j_gene: TRBJ2-1
len: 13
v_gene: TRBV6-5
abundance: -
d_gene: -
CDR3nt: TGTGCCAGCAGCCCACCCCAGGGAAATGAGCAGTTCTTC
CDR3aa: CASSPPQGNEQFF

j_gene: TRBJ1-1
len: 11
v_gene: TRBV29-1
abundance: few
d_gene: -
CDR3nt: TGCAGCGTTGGGGGGACCGTTGAAGCTTTCTTT
CDR3aa: CSVGGTVEAFF

j_gene: TRBJ1-1
len: 11
v_gene: TRBV29-1
abundance: -
d_gene: -
CDR3nt: TGCAGCGTTGTGAGGGGGATGTTAGCTTTCTTT
CDR3aa: CSVVRGMLAFF

j_gene: TRBJ1-1
len: 14
v_gene: TRBV10-3
abundance: -
d_gene: -
CDR3nt: TGTGCCATCAGTGACCAGGGTCTGAACACTGAAGCTTTCTTT
CDR3aa: CAISDQGLNTEAFF

j_gene: TRBJ2-3
len: 15
v_gene: TRBV6-1
abundance: -
d_gene: TRBD2
CDR3nt: TGTGCCAGCAGTACCGACGGGGGGGGAGTAGATACGCAGTATTTT
CDR3aa: CASSTDGGGVDTQYF

j_gene: TRBJ2-5
len: 17
v_gene: TRBV7-6
abundance: once
d_gene: TRBD2
CDR3nt: TGTGCCAGCAGCCTACCCCGGACTAGCGGGCGCCAAGAGACCCAGTACTTC
CDR3aa: CASSLPRTSGRQETQYF

j_gene: TRBJ2-3
len: 15
v_gene: TRBV18
abundance: -
d_gene: -
CDR3nt: TGTGCCAGCTCACAGCTGAGAACTAGCACAGATACGCAGTATTTT
CDR3aa: CASSQLRTSTDTQYF

j_gene: TRBJ1-4
len: 18
v_gene: TRBV4-3
abundance: -
d_gene: TRBD1
CDR3nt: TGCGCCAGCAGCCAAGAAGATATCAGGGGGCAGCGGTATGAAAAACTGTTTTTT
CDR3aa: CASSQEDIRGQRYEKLFF

j_gene: TRBJ1-5
len: 14
v_gene: TRBV28
abundance: once
d_gene: -
CDR3nt: TGTGCCAGCAGTTTTCGCAACAGGGATCAGCCCCAGCATTTT
CDR3aa: CASSFRNRDQPQHF

j_gene: TRBJ2-1
len: 16
v_gene: TRBV5-4
abundance: -
d_gene: -
CDR3nt: TGTGCCAGCAGCTCGGAACGGGGGACTCAGTACAATGAGCAGTTCTTC
CDR3aa: CASSSERGTQYNEQFF

j_gene: TRBJ2-3
len: 14
v_gene: TRBV5-1
abundance: -
d_gene: TRBD1
CDR3nt: TGCGCCAGCAGGGACAGGTTAAGCACAGATACGCAGTATTTT
CDR3aa: CASRDRLSTDTQYF

j_gene: TRBJ2-7
len: 14
v_gene: TRBV18
abundance: -
d_gene: TRBD1
CDR3nt: TGTGCCAGCTCACCCGGGACAGTTTCCTACGAGCAGTACTTC
CDR3aa: CASSPGTVSYEQYF

j_gene: TRBJ2-2
len: 13
v_gene: TRBV5-4
abundance: -
d_gene: -
CDR3nt: TGTGCCAGCAGCTTGCGAGGGGGCGGGGAGCTGTTTTTT
CDR3aa: CASSLRGGGELFF

j_gene: TRBJ2-5
len: 14
v_gene: TRBV7-8
abundance: -
d_gene: TRBD1
CDR3nt: TGTGCCAGCAGCTTACGGGGACAGGGGGAGACCCAGTACTTC
CDR3aa: CASSLRGQGETQYF

j_gene: TRBJ2-1
len: 15
v_gene: TRBV5-1
abundance: -
d_gene: TRBD1
CDR3nt: TGCGCCAGCAGCTTGCGAGGGGGCAGTGGCAATGAGCAGTTCTTC
CDR3aa: CASSLRGGSGNEQFF

j_gene: TRBJ2-7
len: 12
v_gene: TRBV6-1
abundance: -
d_gene: -
CDR3nt: TGTGCCAGCATGGTGGGGTTGCGAGAGCAGTACTTC
CDR3aa: CASMVGLREQYF

j_gene: TRBJ2-3
len: 16
v_gene: TRBV5-6
abundance: -
d_gene: -
CDR3nt: TGTGCCTGCCTAGAACTCCAGACCGATAGCACAGATACGCAGTATTTT
CDR3aa: CACLELQTDSTDTQYF

j_gene: TRBJ2-3
len: 16
v_gene: TRBV5-1
abundance: -
d_gene: TRBD2
CDR3nt: TGCGCCAGCAGCTTGGGAACACTAGCGGAGACGGATACGCAGTATTTT
CDR3aa: CASSLGTLAETDTQYF

j_gene: TRBJ1-4
len: 16
v_gene: TRBV4-3
abundance: -
d_gene: -
CDR3nt: TGCGCCAGCAGCCAAGTTTTGCATGCAACTAATGAAAAACTGTTTTTT
CDR3aa: CASSQVLHATNEKLFF

j_gene: TRBJ2-2
len: 15
v_gene: TRBV5-1
abundance: -
d_gene: TRBD1
CDR3nt: TGCGCCAGCAGCTTGGTCCAGGGGGCCACCGGGGAGCTGTTTTTT
CDR3aa: CASSLVQGATGELFF

j_gene: TRBJ1-5
len: 17
v_gene: TRBV27
abundance: -
d_gene: TRBD1
CDR3nt: TGTGCCAGCAGTCCTCGGACAGGGGGCTCAGGCAATCAGCCCCAGCATTTT
CDR3aa: CASSPRTGGSGNQPQHF

j_gene: TRBJ1-5
len: 14
v_gene: TRBV19
abundance: -
d_gene: -
CDR3nt: TGTGCCACCATAGAAGGGGGGGTAGGTCAGCCCCAGCATTTT
CDR3aa: CATIEGGVGQPQHF

j_gene: TRBJ2-7
len: 15
v_gene: TRBV10-2
abundance: -
d_gene: -
CDR3nt: TGCGCCAGCAGTGAGTCGTTGGCCGACGCCTACGAGCAGTACTTC
CDR3aa: CASSESLADAYEQYF

j_gene: TRBJ1-5
len: 16
v_gene: TRBV11-3
abundance: few
d_gene: -
CDR3nt: TGTGCCAGCAGACTCAGGGAGTGCGTGGTCAATCAGCCCCAGCATTTT
CDR3aa: CASRLRECVVNQPQHF

j_gene: TRBJ1-5
len: 16
v_gene: TRBV7-6
abundance: -
d_gene: -
CDR3nt: TGTGCCAGCAGCTTATCCCCGGCAGGGGATGCACAGCCCCAGCATTTT
CDR3aa: CASSLSPAGDAQPQHF

j_gene: TRBJ1-4
len: 15
v_gene: TRBV7-9
abundance: -
d_gene: TRBD1
CDR3nt: TGTGCCAGCAGCCCCCGGGACAGATCTAATGAAAAACTGTTTTTT
CDR3aa: CASSPRDRSNEKLFF

j_gene: TRBJ2-1
len: 11
v_gene: TRBV7-3
abundance: -
d_gene: -
CDR3nt: TGTGCCAGCAGCTTGGAGGGTGAGCAGTTCTTC
CDR3aa: CASSLEGEQFF

j_gene: TRBJ2-5
len: 12
v_gene: TRBV7-2
abundance: -
d_gene: -
CDR3nt: TGTGCCAGCAGCTTACTCAGGGAGACCCAGTACTTC
CDR3aa: CASSLLRETQYF

j_gene: TRBJ2-1
len: 13
v_gene: TRBV5-1
abundance: -
d_gene: -
CDR3nt: TGCGCCAGCAGCTTGGAATGGGATAATGAGCAGTTCTTC
CDR3aa: CASSLEWDNEQFF

j_gene: TRBJ2-1
len: 14
v_gene: TRBV2
abundance: -
d_gene: -
CDR3nt: TGTGCCAGCAGTGAAGCGCTAACTTACAATGAGCAGTTCTTC
CDR3aa: CASSEALTYNEQFF

j_gene: TRBJ2-2
len: 12
v_gene: TRBV7-9
abundance: -
d_gene: -
CDR3nt: TGTGCCAGCAGGACCTACACCGGGGAGCTGTTTTTT
CDR3aa: CASRTYTGELFF

j_gene: TRBJ1-5
len: 15
v_gene: TRBV19
abundance: -
d_gene: -
CDR3nt: TGTGCCAGTAGTATTGAAAGGGCAGGGAGACAGCCCCAGCATTTT
CDR3aa: CASSIERAGRQPQHF

j_gene: TRBJ2-1
len: 17
v_gene: TRBV5-1
abundance: -
d_gene: -
CDR3nt: TGCGCCAGCAGCCACAGCCTGGGTAGGGCGCCCAACAATGAGCAGTTCTTC
CDR3aa: CASSHSLGRAPNNEQFF

j_gene: TRBJ2-7
len: 17
v_gene: TRBV28
abundance: -
d_gene: TRBD2
CDR3nt: TGTGCCAGCAGTAGTACCTCTAGCGGGAGGGCGATCTACGAGCAGTACTTC
CDR3aa: CASSSTSSGRAIYEQYF

j_gene: TRBJ1-3
len: 12
v_gene: TRBV5-6
abundance: -
d_gene: -
CDR3nt: TGTGCCAGCAGCTTGACGGGTAACACCATATATTTT
CDR3aa: CASSLTGNTIYF

j_gene: TRBJ2-1
len: 14
v_gene: TRBV18
abundance: -
d_gene: -
CDR3nt: TGTGCCAGCTCACCCCAGGGCTCCTACAATGAGCAGTTCTTC
CDR3aa: CASSPQGSYNEQFF

j_gene: TRBJ2-4
len: 16
v_gene: TRBV4-2
abundance: once
d_gene: -
CDR3nt: TGTGCCAGCAGCCAAGCGAGCCTGGAGAGTAAAAACATTCAGTACTTC
CDR3aa: CASSQASLESKNIQYF

j_gene: TRBJ2-2
len: 16
v_gene: TRBV5-6
abundance: -
d_gene: -
CDR3nt: TGTGCCAGCAGCTTGGGACTAACAGGTTACACCGGGGAGCTGTTTTTT
CDR3aa: CASSLGLTGYTGELFF

j_gene: TRBJ1-1
len: 12
v_gene: TRBV14
abundance: -
d_gene: -
CDR3nt: TGTGCCAGCAGCAAAATGAACACTGAAGCTTTCTTT
CDR3aa: CASSKMNTEAFF

j_gene: TRBJ1-2
len: 13
v_gene: TRBV27
abundance: -
d_gene: -
CDR3nt: TGTGCCAGCAGTTTATCTGGGCACTATGGCTACACCTTC
CDR3aa: CASSLSGHYGYTF

j_gene: TRBJ2-1
len: 16
v_gene: TRBV5-1
abundance: -
d_gene: TRBD2
CDR3nt: TGCGCCAGCACCCCAGGAGGGGTAGCGGGAGCCTATGAGCAGTTCTTC
CDR3aa: CASTPGGVAGAYEQFF

j_gene: TRBJ2-5
len: 17
v_gene: TRBV28
abundance: -
d_gene: -
CDR3nt: TGTGCCAGCAGCTACGCCTCGGGCGGGAAGGGCCAAGAGACCCAGTACTTC
CDR3aa: CASSYASGGKGQETQYF

j_gene: TRBJ1-5
len: 16
v_gene: TRBV28
abundance: -
d_gene: -
CDR3nt: TGTGCCAGCAGTCCCACGGGGGGGAACAGCAATCAGCCCCAGCATTTT
CDR3aa: CASSPTGGNSNQPQHF

j_gene: TRBJ1-3
len: 15
v_gene: TRBV27
abundance: -
d_gene: -
CDR3nt: TGTGCCAGCAGTTCCCCAACCAGCTCTGGAAACACCATATATTTT
CDR3aa: CASSSPTSSGNTIYF

j_gene: TRBJ2-4
len: 15
v_gene: TRBV2
abundance: -
d_gene: -
CDR3nt: TGTGCCAGCAGTGAAGCGCCGGTAGCCAAAAACATTCAGTACTTC
CDR3aa: CASSEAPVAKNIQYF